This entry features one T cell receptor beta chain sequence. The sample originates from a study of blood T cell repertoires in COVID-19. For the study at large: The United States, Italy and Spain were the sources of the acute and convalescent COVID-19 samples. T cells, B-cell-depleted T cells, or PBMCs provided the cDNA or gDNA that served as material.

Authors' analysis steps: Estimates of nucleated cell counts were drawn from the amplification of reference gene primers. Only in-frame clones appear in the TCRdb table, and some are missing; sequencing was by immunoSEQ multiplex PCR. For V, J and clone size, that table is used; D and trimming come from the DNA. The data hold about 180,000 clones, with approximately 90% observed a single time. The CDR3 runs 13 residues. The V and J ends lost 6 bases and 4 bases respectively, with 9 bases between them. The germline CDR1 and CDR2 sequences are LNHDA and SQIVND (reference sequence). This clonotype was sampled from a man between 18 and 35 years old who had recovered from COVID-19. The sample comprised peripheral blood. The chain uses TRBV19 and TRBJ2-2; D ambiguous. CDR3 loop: CASSPRITGELFF. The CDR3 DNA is TGTGCCAGTAGCCCTAGGATCACCGGGGAGCTGTTTTTT.